This is a list of T cell receptor beta chains from one sample in a study of neoadjuvant anti-PD-1 for oral cavity cancer. Only in-frame clones appear in the TCRdb table, and some are missing; sequencing was by immunoSEQ multiplex PCR. The table shows roughly 14,000 clones, with about 70% occurring only once. The sample in question was PBMCs, obtained before nivolumab (anti-PD-1) treatment. These receptors originate from a person aged 40 to 85 with oral cavity squamous cell carcinoma. Both conserved end residues are part of each CDR3. Each record gives: D gene, V gene, J gene, CDR3 length, clone size, CDR3 DNA, CDR3 protein. D genes are given only for firm matches. Not all rows give a size; the values are once, few, many and, for expanded clones, a class.

TRBD1	TRBV7-8	TRBJ2-3	17	NA	TGTGCCAGCAGACGATCCGGGACAGAAACGTCCACAGATACGCAGTATTTT	CASRRSGTETSTDTQYF
NA	TRBV2	TRBJ2-7	18	NA	TGTGCCAGCACCGAATTAGGGAGAATTTACCTATCCTCCTACGAGCAGTACTTC	CASTELGRIYLSSYEQYF
NA	TRBV10-1	TRBJ2-7	16	NA	TGCGCCAGCAGTGAGATCCGGAACACAGGGACCTACGAGCAGTACTTC	CASSEIRNTGTYEQYF
NA	TRBV19	TRBJ1-5	12	NA	TGTGCCAGTAGCTCAGTCGGTCAGCCCCAGCATTTT	CASSSVGQPQHF
TRBD2	TRBV14	TRBJ2-5	17	NA	TGTGCCAGCAGCTTACGATCAACTAGCGGGGTAAGAGAGACCCAGTACTTC	CASSLRSTSGVRETQYF
NA	TRBV27	TRBJ1-1	12	few	TGTGCCAGCAGAGACACCTACACTGAAGCTTTCTTT	CASRDTYTEAFF
TRBD1	TRBV10-3	TRBJ2-2	14	NA	TGTGCCATGGCGACAGGGGTAGGAACCGGGGAGCTGTTTTTT	CAMATGVGTGELFF
NA	TRBV4-1	TRBJ2-4	16	NA	TGCGCCAGCAGCCAAGTTTTTCGGGAACTAGGGAACATTCAGTACTTC	CASSQVFRELGNIQYF
TRBD1	TRBV5-5	TRBJ1-4	19	NA	TGTGCCAGCAGCCCAAAGCCGGGACAGGGAGCGGCAACTAATGAAAAACTGTTTTTT	CASSPKPGQGAATNEKLFF
NA	TRBV6-1	TRBJ1-5	15	NA	TGTGCCAGCAGTGAAGCAGGTGGGTCTGTTCAGCCCCAGCATTTT	CASSEAGGSVQPQHF
TRBD1	TRBV7-8	TRBJ1-1	13	NA	TGTGCCAGCAGTCTAACAGGGGACACTGAAGCTTTCTTT	CASSLTGDTEAFF
TRBD2	TRBV7-2	TRBJ2-7	15	NA	TGTGCCAGCAGCGATCGGACTAGCGTTTACTACGAGCAGTACTTC	CASSDRTSVYYEQYF
NA	TRBV11-3	TRBJ2-1	13	NA	TGTGCCAGCAGCCCCTACAGGGACAATGAGCAGTTCTTC	CASSPYRDNEQFF
NA	TRBV29-1	TRBJ1-1	11	NA	TGCAGCGGGAGGGAAGAGACTGAAGCTTTCTTT	CSGREETEAFF
NA	TRBV11-2	TRBJ1-3	14	NA	TGTGCCAGCAGCTTATGGGGGGTCGGAAACACCATATATTTT	CASSLWGVGNTIYF
TRBD2	TRBV7-9	TRBJ2-1	17	NA	TGTGCCAGCAGCCCGCCGACTAGCGTTGGCTCCTACAATGAGCAGTTCTTC	CASSPPTSVGSYNEQFF
TRBD2	TRBV5-4	TRBJ2-3	15	NA	TGTGCCAGCAGAATTAGCGGGAGCCCCACAGATACGCAGTATTTT	CASRISGSPTDTQYF
NA	TRBV29-1	TRBJ2-2	15	NA	TGCAGCGTTGAGATTCCTCTCTTGAACACCGGGGAGCTGTTTTTT	CSVEIPLLNTGELFF
NA	TRBV4-1	TRBJ1-6	15	NA	TGCGCCAGCAGTCCAGGTTCCTCCTATAATTCACCCCTCCACTTT	CASSPGSSYNSPLHF
NA	TRBV29-1	TRBJ1-1	12	few	TGCAGCGTTGCGGGGGGTCGGACTGAAGCTTTCTTT	CSVAGGRTEAFF
NA	TRBV19	TRBJ2-3	11	NA	TGTGCCAGTAGTATAGATGATACGCAGTATTTT	CASSIDDTQYF
TRBD1	TRBV5-1	TRBJ2-3	15	NA	TGCGCCAGCAGCGGGGACAGAAGTAACACAGATACGCAGTATTTT	CASSGDRSNTDTQYF
TRBD1	TRBV6-1	TRBJ1-2	15	NA	TGTGCCAGCAGTGAAGAGACAGGGGGCGCGGGTGGCTACACCTTC	CASSEETGGAGGYTF
TRBD1	TRBV19	TRBJ2-2	18	NA	TGTGCCAGTAGTACGAGGGACAGGGGGAAAGCGAAGGGCGGGGAGCTGTTTTTT	CASSTRDRGKAKGGELFF
NA	TRBV5-1	TRBJ2-3	14	NA	TGCGCCAGCCGCTGGGAGCGGAACACAGATACGCAGTATTTT	CASRWERNTDTQYF
TRBD1	TRBV6-4	TRBJ2-7	16	NA	TGTGCCAGCAGTGACCCCCTAGACAGGGGGCTCGACGAGCAGTACTTC	CASSDPLDRGLDEQYF
TRBD1	TRBV7-9	TRBJ1-2	11	few	TGTGCCAGCGGACAGGCCCTAGGCTACACCTTC	CASGQALGYTF
NA	TRBV5-1	TRBJ1-6	17	NA	TGCGCCAGCAGCCGGGAGAATGCAGGGGCCGTTAATTCACCCCTCCACTTT	CASSRENAGAVNSPLHF
NA	TRBV7-2	TRBJ1-5	15	NA	TGTGCCAGCAGCTTAGCGAGGGTCCACAATCAGCCCCAGCATTTT	CASSLARVHNQPQHF
NA	TRBV7-8	TRBJ1-5	15	NA	TGTGCCAGCAGCTTAGGATGGGCAGGTAATCAGCCCCAGCATTTT	CASSLGWAGNQPQHF
NA	TRBV6-6	TRBJ2-7	13	NA	TGTGCCAGCAGGAGGACAGAATCCTACGAGCAGTACTTC	CASRRTESYEQYF
TRBD1	TRBV7-2	TRBJ2-3	16	NA	TGTGCCAGCAGCGTGGGACAGGGAATTAAGACAGATACGCAGTATTTT	CASSVGQGIKTDTQYF
NA	TRBV4-1	TRBJ1-4	15	NA	TGCGCCAGCAGCCAAGGGAGGGTAACTAATGAAAAACTGTTTTTT	CASSQGRVTNEKLFF
TRBD1	TRBV11-2	TRBJ1-1	14	NA	TGTGCCAGCAGCCGAACAGGGGGCGCGGGGAGGGCTTTCTTT	CASSRTGGAGRAFF
NA	TRBV6-5	TRBJ1-2	15	NA	TGTGCCAGCAGTTACGGGCAGGGGCTAAACTATGGCTACACCTTC	CASSYGQGLNYGYTF
TRBD1	TRBV2	TRBJ1-2	13	NA	TGTGCCAACCCACTGACAGGGTTTAGCGGCTACACCTTC	CANPLTGFSGYTF
NA	TRBV14	TRBJ1-4	10	NA	TGTGCCAGCAGCCCCCTGGGACTGTTTTTT	CASSPLGLFF
NA	TRBV10-3	TRBJ1-2	15	NA	TGTGCCATCAGTGAGTCGAGCAGGGGAGACTATGGCTACACCTTC	CAISESSRGDYGYTF
TRBD1	TRBV7-7	TRBJ2-7	13	NA	TGTGCTAGCAGCCCTACAGGGGTAGGCGAGCAGTACTTC	CASSPTGVGEQYF
TRBD2	TRBV5-1	TRBJ2-1	17	few	TGCGCCAGCAGCTGGGGGCCACTAGCGGGAGGGCCCGATGAGCAGTTCTTC	CASSWGPLAGGPDEQFF
NA	TRBV2	TRBJ1-1	12	few	TGTGCCAGCAGGGAGGGCGAGACTGAAGCTTTCTTT	CASREGETEAFF
NA	TRBV30	TRBJ2-6	14	NA	TGTGCCTGGACAGTCGGCTCTGGGGCCAACGTCCTGACTTTC	CAWTVGSGANVLTF
NA	TRBV19	TRBJ1-2	12	NA	TGTGCCAGTAGTAGGACTGATTATGGCTACACCTTC	CASSRTDYGYTF
NA	TRBV9	TRBJ1-2	15	few	TGTGCCAGCAGCTCTTTCCGACGGCTTAACTATGGCTACACCTTC	CASSSFRRLNYGYTF
NA	TRBV7-3	TRBJ2-4	17	few	TGTGCCAGCAGCCCCCAATGGGGGGCGGGGGCCAAAAACATTCAGTACTTC	CASSPQWGAGAKNIQYF
TRBD2	TRBV9	TRBJ2-5	14	NA	TGTGCCAGCAGCGCGGGGACTAGCGGGGTGACCCAGTACTTC	CASSAGTSGVTQYF
TRBD1	TRBV19	TRBJ1-2	15	few	TGTGCCAGTAGTCCACCTCGGGACAGGGATCCTGGCTACACCTTC	CASSPPRDRDPGYTF
NA	TRBV7-9	TRBJ1-4	14	NA	TGTGCCAGCAGCTTACAGAGTTCTAATGAAAAACTGTTTTTT	CASSLQSSNEKLFF
NA	TRBV5-6	TRBJ1-6	15	NA	TGTGCCAGCAGCCAAGAACCCACAAATAATTCACCCCTCCACTTT	CASSQEPTNNSPLHF
TRBD2	TRBV7-3	TRBJ2-1	14	NA	TGTGCCAGCAGCCCTAGCGGGGGGAGGAATGAGCAGTTCTTC	CASSPSGGRNEQFF
NA	TRBV5-6	TRBJ2-1	11	NA	TGTGCCAGCAGCCGTCAGACGGAGCAGTTCTTC	CASSRQTEQFF